A selection of T cell receptor beta chains follows, all from one sample in a study of T cell clonotyping in hematopoietic cell transplantation. TCRdb keeps only in-frame clones here, not all; method: immunoSEQ multiplex PCR. The sample has 25,000 to 30,000 clones, under 90% seen once. The sample here was peripheral blood mononuclear cells, taken before stem cell transplant. The source is a man aged 35-49 years with acute myeloid leukemia. Some clones in this sample may be carry-over from other donors' samples. Each CDR3 is given with its conserved first and last residue. Fields, in order: CDR3 DNA, CDR3 protein, clone size, V gene, J gene, D gene. A D gene is named only where the DNA matches it firmly. Expanded clones get a size class; other rows say once, few or many, or leave the size out.

cdr3_nt: TGTGCCAGCAGTTATCTAGCGGGAGGGCCCCCAGATACGCAGTATTTT
cdr3_aa: CASSYLAGGPPDTQYF
clone_size: .
v_call: TRBV7-9
j_call: TRBJ2-3
d_call: TRBD2

cdr3_nt: TGTGCCAGCAGTTTATCTCAGGGTTTCACCGGGGAGCTGTTTTTT
cdr3_aa: CASSLSQGFTGELFF
clone_size: .
v_call: TRBV27
j_call: TRBJ2-2
d_call: .

cdr3_nt: TGTGCCAGCAGTCTTCGGGAGCGGGGGGAATTCACAGATACGCAGTATTTT
cdr3_aa: CASSLRERGEFTDTQYF
clone_size: .
v_call: TRBV5-4
j_call: TRBJ2-3
d_call: TRBD2

cdr3_nt: TGTGCCAGCGAAGGAACGAGCTACGAGCAGTACTTC
cdr3_aa: CASEGTSYEQYF
clone_size: once
v_call: TRBV7-9
j_call: TRBJ2-7
d_call: .

cdr3_nt: TGTGCCAGCAGTTTCGGCAGGGGTGTGAATGGCTACACCTTC
cdr3_aa: CASSFGRGVNGYTF
clone_size: .
v_call: TRBV6-5
j_call: TRBJ1-2
d_call: .

cdr3_nt: TGTGCCAGCAGCTTAGGATACGGGACTGGAAACACCATATATTTT
cdr3_aa: CASSLGYGTGNTIYF
clone_size: .
v_call: TRBV7-6
j_call: TRBJ1-3
d_call: .

cdr3_nt: TGTGCCAGCAGCCAAGATGGGACAGGGGCTTTTTATGGCTACACCTTC
cdr3_aa: CASSQDGTGAFYGYTF
clone_size: .
v_call: TRBV4-2
j_call: TRBJ1-2
d_call: TRBD1

cdr3_nt: TGTGCCAGCAGCAAAGGGGAAGGGAACGCGAACACCGGGGAGCTGTTTTTT
cdr3_aa: CASSKGEGNANTGELFF
clone_size: .
v_call: TRBV21-1
j_call: TRBJ2-2
d_call: .

cdr3_nt: TGTGCCAGTGCCGGTGGGGGGCATATCTATGGCTACACCTTC
cdr3_aa: CASAGGGHIYGYTF
clone_size: .
v_call: TRBV7-9
j_call: TRBJ1-2
d_call: .

cdr3_nt: TGTGCCCGGAGTGCGGACACTGAAGCTTTCTTT
cdr3_aa: CARSADTEAFF
clone_size: .
v_call: TRBV30
j_call: TRBJ1-1
d_call: .

cdr3_nt: TGTGCCAGCAGGGGGGACCACGACGGCTACACCTTC
cdr3_aa: CASRGDHDGYTF
clone_size: .
v_call: TRBV2
j_call: TRBJ1-2
d_call: .

cdr3_nt: TGTGCCAGCAGCCTCCGGGCAGGGGGAAAAAAAGAGCAGTTCTTC
cdr3_aa: CASSLRAGGKKEQFF
clone_size: .
v_call: TRBV6-5
j_call: TRBJ2-1
d_call: TRBD1

cdr3_nt: TGTGCCAGCAGTTCCCCGGGACAGATCCTCTACGAGCAGTACTTC
cdr3_aa: CASSSPGQILYEQYF
clone_size: .
v_call: TRBV27
j_call: TRBJ2-7
d_call: TRBD1

cdr3_nt: TGTGCCAGCATGGGAGGGGGACAAGAGACCCAGTACTTC
cdr3_aa: CASMGGGQETQYF
clone_size: .
v_call: TRBV6-6
j_call: TRBJ2-5
d_call: .

cdr3_nt: TGCGCCAGCAGCTTGCTTTTAGATGACAATGAGCAGTTCTTC
cdr3_aa: CASSLLLDDNEQFF
clone_size: .
v_call: TRBV5-1
j_call: TRBJ2-1
d_call: .

cdr3_nt: TGTGCCGGAAGGGGGGGGTACGGCGAGACCCAGTACTTC
cdr3_aa: CAGRGGYGETQYF
clone_size: .
v_call: TRBV30
j_call: TRBJ2-5
d_call: .

cdr3_nt: TGCGCCAGCAGCCAACACAGGGGAACTGGAGCCAAAAACATTCAGTACTTC
cdr3_aa: CASSQHRGTGAKNIQYF
clone_size: .
v_call: TRBV4-3
j_call: TRBJ2-4
d_call: TRBD1

cdr3_nt: TGTGCCAGCAGTTACTCGAACGATCGAACAGCTTTCTTT
cdr3_aa: CASSYSNDRTAFF
clone_size: .
v_call: TRBV6-5
j_call: TRBJ1-1
d_call: .

cdr3_nt: TGCGCCAGCAGTGGGGTAAACACCGGGGAGCTGTTTTTT
cdr3_aa: CASSGVNTGELFF
clone_size: .
v_call: TRBV5-1
j_call: TRBJ2-2
d_call: .

cdr3_nt: TGTGCCAGCAGTTACGCAGGGGCGGTCTACACCTTC
cdr3_aa: CASSYAGAVYTF
clone_size: medium-sized
v_call: TRBV6-5
j_call: TRBJ1-2
d_call: .

cdr3_nt: TGTGCCAGCAGCTTGGCAGGAAGGACCACAGATACGCAGTATTTT
cdr3_aa: CASSLAGRTTDTQYF
clone_size: .
v_call: TRBV5-4
j_call: TRBJ2-3
d_call: .

cdr3_nt: TGCGCCAGCAGCCAAGGTTTCGAGGCCTTCTACGAGCAGTACTTC
cdr3_aa: CASSQGFEAFYEQYF
clone_size: .
v_call: TRBV4-1
j_call: TRBJ2-7
d_call: .

cdr3_nt: TGTGCCAGCAGCCCTAAAGGGGGGCGGCAGCGGACTGAAGCTTTCTTT
cdr3_aa: CASSPKGGRQRTEAFF
clone_size: .
v_call: TRBV13
j_call: TRBJ1-1
d_call: .

cdr3_nt: TGTGCCAGCAGCTTACCAGGGGGTGGCACTGAAGCTTTCTTT
cdr3_aa: CASSLPGGGTEAFF
clone_size: .
v_call: TRBV7-9
j_call: TRBJ1-1
d_call: TRBD1

cdr3_nt: TGTGCCAGCAGCTTTGGCACTAACAATGAGCAGTTCTTC
cdr3_aa: CASSFGTNNEQFF
clone_size: .
v_call: TRBV11-2
j_call: TRBJ2-1
d_call: .

cdr3_nt: TGTGCCAGCAGAGAGGGGCGTAATTCCTACGAGCAGTACTTC
cdr3_aa: CASREGRNSYEQYF
clone_size: .
v_call: TRBV6-5
j_call: TRBJ2-7
d_call: .

cdr3_nt: TGCGCCAGCGGACCCCCGGGACAGAAGCAGTTCTTC
cdr3_aa: CASGPPGQKQFF
clone_size: .
v_call: TRBV5-1
j_call: TRBJ2-1
d_call: TRBD1

cdr3_nt: TGTGCCAGCAGCTTAAGCCCCCTGGCGAGTAATGAAAAACTGTTTTTT
cdr3_aa: CASSLSPLASNEKLFF
clone_size: .
v_call: TRBV7-8
j_call: TRBJ1-4
d_call: .

cdr3_nt: TGTGCCAGCAGCCAGACGAGGCAGACCTACGAGCAGTACTTC
cdr3_aa: CASSQTRQTYEQYF
clone_size: .
v_call: TRBV11-3
j_call: TRBJ2-7
d_call: .

cdr3_nt: TGCGCCAGCAGTTTCAGCCAGTCGGAGACCCAGTACTTC
cdr3_aa: CASSFSQSETQYF
clone_size: .
v_call: TRBV4-1
j_call: TRBJ2-5
d_call: .

cdr3_nt: TGTGCCAGCAGCTTGTCCTCCTACGAGCAGTACTTC
cdr3_aa: CASSLSSYEQYF
clone_size: .
v_call: TRBV5-1
j_call: TRBJ2-7
d_call: .

cdr3_nt: TGTGCCAGCAGCTATTCAGGGGGCGACGGCTATGGCTACACCTTC
cdr3_aa: CASSYSGGDGYGYTF
clone_size: .
v_call: TRBV11-3
j_call: TRBJ1-2
d_call: TRBD1

cdr3_nt: TGTGCCAGCAGAAGAACCGGGACAAACTATGGCTACACCTTC
cdr3_aa: CASRRTGTNYGYTF
clone_size: once
v_call: TRBV6-5
j_call: TRBJ1-2
d_call: .

cdr3_nt: TGTGCCAGCACCCCTAGGGGGGGGGCCAGGGGCACCGGGGAGCTGTTTTTT
cdr3_aa: CASTPRGGARGTGELFF
clone_size: .
v_call: TRBV7-6
j_call: TRBJ2-2
d_call: .

cdr3_nt: TGTGCCAGCAGTTCCCCGGGGGGTGGCTACACCTTC
cdr3_aa: CASSSPGGGYTF
clone_size: .
v_call: TRBV6-5
j_call: TRBJ1-2
d_call: .

cdr3_nt: TGCGCCAGCAGCCTCGACTGGCAAATATACACCGGGGAGCTGTTTTTT
cdr3_aa: CASSLDWQIYTGELFF
clone_size: few
v_call: TRBV5-1
j_call: TRBJ2-2
d_call: .

cdr3_nt: TGTGCCAGCAGCTTAGCAGGAGGATATGGCTACACCTTC
cdr3_aa: CASSLAGGYGYTF
clone_size: .
v_call: TRBV11-2
j_call: TRBJ1-2
d_call: .

cdr3_nt: TGTGCCAGCAGTGAGAGACAGGGCCCCTACGAGCAGTACTTC
cdr3_aa: CASSERQGPYEQYF
clone_size: .
v_call: TRBV28
j_call: TRBJ2-7
d_call: TRBD1

cdr3_nt: TGTGCCAGCAGCTTAATGGGGGCAAATGAAAAACTGTTTTTT
cdr3_aa: CASSLMGANEKLFF
clone_size: .
v_call: TRBV11-2
j_call: TRBJ1-4
d_call: .

cdr3_nt: TGCGCCAGCAGCCAACTTGGGGGGGGAGGGAATCAGCCCCAGCATTTT
cdr3_aa: CASSQLGGGGNQPQHF
clone_size: .
v_call: TRBV4-1
j_call: TRBJ1-5
d_call: .

cdr3_nt: TGTGCCAGCAGTTACCAGCGACTAGCTAATGAGCAGTTCTTC
cdr3_aa: CASSYQRLANEQFF
clone_size: few
v_call: TRBV6-5
j_call: TRBJ2-1
d_call: TRBD2

cdr3_nt: TGTGCCAGCAAAGGAGCGGGAGTCGGCGCAGATACGCAGTATTTT
cdr3_aa: CASKGAGVGADTQYF
clone_size: .
v_call: TRBV27
j_call: TRBJ2-3
d_call: TRBD2

cdr3_nt: TGTGCCTGGAGTCGGGAGACCCAGTACTTC
cdr3_aa: CAWSRETQYF
clone_size: .
v_call: TRBV30
j_call: TRBJ2-5
d_call: .

cdr3_nt: TGTGCCAGTAGTACCAGACAGGGAATCAAGTCCGGGGAGCTGTTTTTT
cdr3_aa: CASSTRQGIKSGELFF
clone_size: .
v_call: TRBV19
j_call: TRBJ2-2
d_call: TRBD1

cdr3_nt: TGTGCCAGCAGCTTAGGGACAGGGGGCAACGGCTACACCTTC
cdr3_aa: CASSLGTGGNGYTF
clone_size: .
v_call: TRBV7-2
j_call: TRBJ1-2
d_call: TRBD1

cdr3_nt: TGCGCCAGCAGCTCTACCCCGGGACTAGCGGGAGGGGGGACGGAGCAGTACTTC
cdr3_aa: CASSSTPGLAGGGTEQYF
clone_size: .
v_call: TRBV5-1
j_call: TRBJ2-7
d_call: TRBD2

cdr3_nt: TGTGCCAGTAGCGCCACTGGGACAGGGCGTGAAAAACTGTTTTTT
cdr3_aa: CASSATGTGREKLFF
clone_size: .
v_call: TRBV19
j_call: TRBJ1-4
d_call: TRBD1

cdr3_nt: TGTGCCAGCAGCCCAGACGACAGGGGAATGTCTTACGGTCCAAAAAACACTGAAGCTTTCTTT
cdr3_aa: CASSPDDRGMSYGPKNTEAFF
clone_size: once
v_call: TRBV13
j_call: TRBJ1-1
d_call: TRBD1

cdr3_nt: TGTGCCAGCAGCTTAACAGGGAACACCGGGGAGCTGTTTTTT
cdr3_aa: CASSLTGNTGELFF
clone_size: .
v_call: TRBV11-2
j_call: TRBJ2-2
d_call: .

cdr3_nt: TGTGCCAGTCAGGGGTCGAACACCGGGGAGCTGTTTTTT
cdr3_aa: CASQGSNTGELFF
clone_size: .
v_call: TRBV6-1
j_call: TRBJ2-2
d_call: .

cdr3_nt: TGCGCCAGCAGCACCCCTGCCCGGGACATCCTCTCTGGGGCCAACGTCCTGACTTTC
cdr3_aa: CASSTPARDILSGANVLTF
clone_size: .
v_call: TRBV4-1
j_call: TRBJ2-6
d_call: .

cdr3_nt: TGTGCCAGCGGTCTCGGAAACTATGGCTACACCTTC
cdr3_aa: CASGLGNYGYTF
clone_size: .
v_call: TRBV2
j_call: TRBJ1-2
d_call: .

cdr3_nt: TGTGCCAGCAGCTTAGAAGACAGGGGGAGGATGGACTATGGCTACACCTTC
cdr3_aa: CASSLEDRGRMDYGYTF
clone_size: .
v_call: TRBV11-3
j_call: TRBJ1-2
d_call: TRBD1

cdr3_nt: TGTGCCAGCAGTGAAACTAGCGGGAGCTCCTACAATGAGCAGTTCTTC
cdr3_aa: CASSETSGSSYNEQFF
clone_size: .
v_call: TRBV6-1
j_call: TRBJ2-1
d_call: TRBD2